Listed here is a single T cell receptor beta chain. Its antigen remains unidentified. Trimming took 2 bases from V and 4 from J; bases not matched to a gene: 1. The CDR3 spans 15 residues. CDR1 is MNHNS and CDR2 is SASEGT in the germline V gene. The source of the sample is a study of cytomegalovirus exposure and HLA in healthy donors. Findings of the study overall: TCR beta V- and J-gene trimming, according to a later analysis, was linked to a missense DCLRE1C variant. The study recorded over 150 TCR beta chains that were cytomegalovirus-associated. The study assumed roughly uniform donor sequencing depth for presence/absence analyses. Per a prior analysis, the majority of TCR beta V segments were productive roughly 87% or roughly 30% of the time.

The primer mix had 60 Vbeta and 13 Jbeta primers. Profiled with immunoSEQ multiplex PCR; TCRdb holds only in-frame clones, not every one. In the table there are about 230,000 clones, more than 75% of which are singletons. The clonotype originates from a human donor in good health. The sample consisted of PBMCs. V usage is TRBV6-1 and J usage is TRBJ2-3; 12 nucleotides line up with TRBD2. CDR3 residues: CASSELAGGPDTQYF. As DNA, the CDR3 is TGTGCCAGCAGTGAACTAGCGGGAGGGCCAGATACGCAGTATTTT.